Each of the 15 T cell receptor beta chains below was sequenced from the same sample in a study of cytomegalovirus exposure and HLA in healthy donors. Primers: 60 Vbeta forward and 13 Jbeta reverse. Generated by immunoSEQ multiplex PCR, the TCRdb table keeps only in-frame clones and is missing some. The data show about 160,000 clones, over 75% seen once. Material for sequencing was PBMCs. The receptors were gathered from a woman aged 45-65 years in good health and CMV-seropositive.

The chain couples TRBV7-2 to TRBJ2-3; 9 nucleotides align to TRBD2. This CDR3 region has 17 residues. V was clipped by 4 bases and J by 3 bases; unmatched bases: 11. Per the germline V gene, CDR1 is SGHTA and CDR2 is FQGNSA. The DNA of the CDR3 is TGTGCCAGCAGCTGGGGTAGCGGGGGTTATGGGACAGATACGCAGTATTTT. Amino acids: CASSWGSGGYGTDTQYF.

This chain connects TRBV7-2 to TRBJ1-4, with D tentatively TRBD1 (6 bases). Deletions cut 5 bases from V and 8 bases from J, with 21 bases between. The CDR3 has 16 residues. Germline-derived CDR1 and CDR2 are SGHTA and FQGNSA. As DNA, the CDR3 is TGTGCCAGCAGCCCTCAGAGGGCCAGGGGAGTCGAAAAACTGTTTTTT. Its translation is CASSPQRARGVEKLFF.

This clone turned up a few times. This chain joins TRBV5-4 and TRBJ1-1, with 8 bases identical to TRBD1. The CDR3 consists of 15 residues. V lost 0 bases to trimming and J lost 2 bases; unmatched junction nucleotides: 3. CDR1 and CDR2 (germline): SGHNT, YYREEE (reference sequence). CDR3 loop: CASSLGQGFNTEAFF. The DNA for the CDR3 is TGTGCCAGCAGCTTGGGACAGGGGTTCAACACTGAAGCTTTCTTT.

This chain links TRBV5-4 with TRBJ2-7; TRBD1 aligns across 10 bases. With 4 bases clipped from V and 2 bases from J, the junction kept 6 bases outside the gene matches. The CDR3 is 15 residues long. Germline V lookup: CDR1 SGHNT, CDR2 YYREEE (reference sequence). The CDR3 nucleotides read TGTGCCAGCAGCCCCGGGACAGGGGTCGCCTACGAGCAGTACTTC. This encodes CASSPGTGVAYEQYF.

This clone was counted a few times. The chain couples TRBV29-1 to TRBJ2-3; 10 bases align to TRBD2. This CDR3 has 15 amino acids. Germline V lookup: CDR1 SQVTM, CDR2 ANQGSEA. The trim removed 6 bases at V and 5 bases at J, leaving 11 bases unmatched. CDR3 sequence reads: CSVGIAGGAQDTQYF. Here the CDR3 DNA reads TGCAGCGTGGGAATAGCGGGGGGCGCACAAGATACGCAGTATTTT.

The V call is TRBV13, the J call TRBJ2-2; TRBD2 matches at 9 bases. In germline, CDR1 is PRHDT, CDR2 FYEKMQ (reference sequence). There are 16 residues in the CDR3. V dropped 5 bases and J dropped 6; count of bases not matched to a gene: 10. DNA for the CDR3: TGTGCCAGCAGCCCCAGGGGTAGCGGGAGCGCCGGGGAGCTGTTTTTT. It is translated as CASSPRGSGSAGELFF.

The V gene is TRBV9, the J gene TRBJ2-2; 8 nucleotides line up with TRBD2. The CDR3 contains 17 residues. Germline CDR1 and CDR2: SGDLS and YYNGEE. The trim removed 0 bases at V and 4 bases at J, leaving 8 bases unmatched. CDR3 residues: CASSVGGLAMGTGELFF. DNA of the CDR3: TGTGCCAGCAGCGTAGGAGGACTAGCTATGGGCACCGGGGAGCTGTTTTTT.

The chain links TRBV10-3 to TRBJ2-7; 9 bases are shared with TRBD1. This CDR3 has 14 residues. CDR1 is ENHRY and CDR2 is SYGVKD in the germline V gene. Germline trimming cut 6 bases from V and 7 bases from J; bases unmatched to any gene: 10. The DNA of the CDR3 is TGTGCCATCAGCACCGGGACAGGGACGTGGGAGCAGTACTTC. It yields the protein CAISTGTGTWEQYF.

J is TRBJ2-2 and V is TRBV25-1; D might be TRBD2 (6 bases). V dropped 0 bases and J dropped 7 bases, with 9 bases sitting between them. From germline, CDR1 is MGHDK and CDR2 SYGVNS. The CDR3 is 14 amino acids. The CDR3 sequence: CASSEYPEGGELFF. CDR3 nucleotides: TGTGCCAGCAGTGAATATCCGGAGGGCGGGGAGCTGTTTTTT.

This chain uses TRBV7-2 with TRBJ2-5; a weak D match, TRBD2 (6 bases). The germline V gene has CDR1 SGHTA and CDR2 FQGNSA. The CDR3 runs 13 residues. Deletions cut 8 bases from V and 4 bases from J, with 14 bases between. The CDR3 nucleotides are TGTGCCAGCGCGGGGCTTGGGCGAGAGACCCAGTACTTC. This codes for CASAGLGRETQYF.

The CDR3 is CASHPWEGGRETQYF. CDR3 nucleotide sequence: TGTGCCAGCCACCCGTGGGAGGGTGGGAGAGAGACCCAGTACTTC. This rearrangement joins TRBV2 to TRBJ2-5, with 7 bases matching TRBD2. The CDR3 totals 15 residues. Germline CDR1 SNHLY, CDR2 FYNNEI. After removal of 8 bases from V and 4 bases from J, the junction contained 13 bases not matched to a gene.

The chain uses TRBV5-4 and TRBJ1-6; D possibly corresponds to TRBD1 (6 bases). V was clipped by 2 bases and J by 9 bases, with 12 bases between them. The CDR3 totals 14 residues. CDR1 is SGHNT and CDR2 is YYREEE in the germline V gene (reference sequence). The DNA for the CDR3 is TGTGCCAGCAGCTTACAGGGTTGGGGTTCACCCCTCCACTTT. Amino acid sequence: CASSLQGWGSPLHF.

The V and J genes are TRBV19 and TRBJ1-1; D is unresolved. The CDR3 consists of 15 residues. Germline-derived CDR1 and CDR2 are LNHDA and SQIVND (reference sequence). V was shortened by 5 bases and J by 1 base, with 14 bases between the two germline ends. CDR3 in DNA: TGTGCCAGTAGTCCGTGGAGTAGATCGAACACTGAAGCTTTCTTT. Its translation: CASSPWSRSNTEAFF.

This clone has only a few counts. The rearrangement joins TRBV11-2 to TRBJ1-1, with a tentative D call TRBD1 (5 bases). The CDR3 length is 15 residues. Germline lookup yields CDR1 SGHAT and CDR2 FQNNGV. Between the trimmed V and J ends, which lost 5 bases and 0 bases, there was a span of 13 bases. The chain's CDR3 is CASSPVLRVNTEAFF. The CDR3, as DNA: TGTGCCAGCAGCCCAGTTCTCAGGGTGAACACTGAAGCTTTCTTT.

V is TRBV11-2 and J is TRBJ2-2; possible D gene TRBD2, 5 bases. Germline CDR1 reads SGHAT; CDR2 reads FQNNGV. Deletions cut 5 bases from V and 2 bases from J, with 9 bases between. This CDR3 has 14 residues. The CDR3 protein is CASSASGNTGELFF. CDR3 coding DNA: TGTGCCAGCAGCGCAAGCGGTAACACCGGGGAGCTGTTTTTT.